This T cell receptor (beta chain) stems from a study of response to subunit inactivated influenza vaccine. General study points: Authors suggested that a seasonal influenza vaccination recruits few new T cells each time.

TCRdb independently ran MiXCR on the RT-PCR reads; one entry per CDR3 protein. Counted here are about 500,000 distinct CDR3 sequences, 15% to 20% occurring once; the ten biggest clones make up about 3%. This clonotype was observed a handful of times. Its antigen is unknown. The CDR3 totals 14 residues. Germline lookup yields CDR1 SGHTA and CDR2 FQGNSA. The junction had 8 bases not matched to a gene; V was cut back by 7 bases and J by 4 bases. The chain uses TRBV7-2 and TRBJ2-3; 7 bases are a match to TRBD2. This TCR was recovered from a man between 50 and 75 years old who received an inactivated influenza vaccine. Sequencing was performed on CD4+ T cells sorted from PBMCs, taken about 23 months after vaccination. The CDR3 sequence: CASTVGLAADTQYF. CDR3 sequence (DNA): TGTGCCAGCACCGTGGGCCTAGCGGCAGATACGCAGTATTTT.